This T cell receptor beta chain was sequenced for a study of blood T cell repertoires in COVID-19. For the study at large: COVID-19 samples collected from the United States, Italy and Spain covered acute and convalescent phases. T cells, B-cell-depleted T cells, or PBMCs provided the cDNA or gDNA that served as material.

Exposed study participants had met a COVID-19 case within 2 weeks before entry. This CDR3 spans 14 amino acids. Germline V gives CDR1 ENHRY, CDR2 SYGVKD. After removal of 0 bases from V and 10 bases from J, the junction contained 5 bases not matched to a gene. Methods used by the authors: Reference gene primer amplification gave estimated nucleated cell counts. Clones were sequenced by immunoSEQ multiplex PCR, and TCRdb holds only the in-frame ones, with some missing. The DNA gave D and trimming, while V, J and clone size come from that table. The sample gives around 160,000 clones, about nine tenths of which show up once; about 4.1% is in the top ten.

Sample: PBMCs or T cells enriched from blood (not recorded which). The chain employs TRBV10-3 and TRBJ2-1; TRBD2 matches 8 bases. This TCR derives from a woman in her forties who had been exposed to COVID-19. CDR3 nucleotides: TGTGCCATCAGTGAGTCCCGGGAGGGGTGGGAGCAGTTCTTC. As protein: CAISESREGWEQFF.